This is a list of T cell receptor beta chains from one sample in a study of OX40 agonist ivuxolimab in advanced cancers. Repertoires were generated with immunoSEQ multiplex PCR, while TCRdb's copy carries only in-frame clones and drops some. This table has about 61,000 clones, more than 85% appearing once. The sequencing here drew on CD4+ or CD8+ T cells sorted from blood, taken in a trial of the OX40 agonist ivuxolimab. The source is an adult with an advanced solid tumor such as melanoma, head and neck, liver or kidney cancer. CDR3s include the opening cysteine and the closing phenylalanine or tryptophan. A D gene is named only where the DNA matches it firmly. Size tells how often a clone was seen (once, few, many) or the class of an expanded clone, and some rows leave it out.

j_gene: TRBJ1-3
v_gene: TRBV5-6
d_gene: NA
abundance: NA
CDR3aa: CASSLRQSSGNTIYF
CDR3nt: TGTGCCAGCAGCTTGCGGCAATCCTCTGGAAACACCATATATTTT

j_gene: TRBJ2-1
v_gene: TRBV5-4
d_gene: TRBD1
abundance: NA
CDR3aa: CASSLDRDRLNEQFF
CDR3nt: TGTGCCAGCAGCTTAGACCGGGACAGGTTGAATGAGCAGTTCTTC

j_gene: TRBJ1-1
v_gene: TRBV13
d_gene: NA
abundance: NA
CDR3aa: CASSVRALNTEAFF
CDR3nt: TGTGCCAGCAGCGTCCGGGCCTTGAACACTGAAGCTTTCTTT

j_gene: TRBJ2-1
v_gene: TRBV9
d_gene: NA
abundance: NA
CDR3aa: CASSPPDGYNEQFF
CDR3nt: TGTGCCAGCAGTCCCCCCGACGGGTACAATGAGCAGTTCTTC

j_gene: TRBJ1-6
v_gene: TRBV2
d_gene: TRBD1
abundance: once
CDR3aa: CASISGRGTWNSPLHF
CDR3nt: TGTGCCAGCATCTCGGGCAGGGGGACCTGGAATTCACCCCTCCACTTT

j_gene: TRBJ2-3
v_gene: TRBV9
d_gene: NA
abundance: NA
CDR3aa: CASSVYAGYTDTQYF
CDR3nt: TGTGCCAGCAGCGTATATGCGGGATACACAGATACGCAGTATTTT

j_gene: TRBJ1-1
v_gene: TRBV19
d_gene: NA
abundance: NA
CDR3aa: CASRPSRVGAEAFF
CDR3nt: TGTGCCAGTAGACCCTCGAGGGTAGGCGCTGAAGCTTTCTTT

j_gene: TRBJ2-7
v_gene: TRBV7-6
d_gene: NA
abundance: NA
CDR3aa: CASSQGDFPSYEQYF
CDR3nt: TGTGCCAGCAGCCAAGGGGACTTCCCAAGCTACGAGCAGTACTTC

j_gene: TRBJ1-1
v_gene: TRBV7-6
d_gene: TRBD1
abundance: NA
CDR3aa: CASRTGGSLDTEAFF
CDR3nt: TGTGCCAGCAGGACAGGGGGCTCCTTGGACACTGAAGCTTTCTTT

j_gene: TRBJ1-1
v_gene: TRBV6-6
d_gene: NA
abundance: few
CDR3aa: CASSYSTGSSEAFF
CDR3nt: TGTGCCAGCAGTTACTCCACAGGGTCCTCTGAAGCTTTCTTT

j_gene: TRBJ1-1
v_gene: TRBV14
d_gene: NA
abundance: once
CDR3aa: CASSRGGTTEAFF
CDR3nt: TGTGCCAGCAGCCGTGGAGGGACCACTGAAGCTTTCTTT

j_gene: TRBJ1-1
v_gene: TRBV28
d_gene: NA
abundance: medium-sized
CDR3aa: CASSLGVGTEAFF
CDR3nt: TGTGCCAGCAGTTTGGGGGTTGGGACTGAAGCTTTCTTT

j_gene: TRBJ1-2
v_gene: TRBV6-5
d_gene: NA
abundance: NA
CDR3aa: CASSYSGASYGYTF
CDR3nt: TGTGCCAGCAGTTACTCAGGGGCTAGCTATGGCTACACCTTC

j_gene: TRBJ1-1
v_gene: TRBV9
d_gene: NA
abundance: NA
CDR3aa: CASSVGAGPSEAFF
CDR3nt: TGTGCCAGCAGCGTAGGGGCAGGGCCATCCGAAGCTTTCTTT

j_gene: TRBJ1-1
v_gene: TRBV6-1
d_gene: TRBD1
abundance: NA
CDR3aa: CASSEVHFQGAEAFF
CDR3nt: TGTGCCAGCTCTGAAGTCCATTTCCAGGGGGCTGAAGCTTTCTTT

j_gene: TRBJ1-4
v_gene: TRBV4-1
d_gene: TRBD1
abundance: NA
CDR3aa: CASSHISGQGRRVNEKLFF
CDR3nt: TGCGCCAGCAGCCACATCTCGGGACAGGGAAGACGAGTAAATGAAAAACTGTTTTTT

j_gene: TRBJ1-5
v_gene: TRBV19
d_gene: NA
abundance: NA
CDR3aa: CASSVPQGWSFQPQHF
CDR3nt: TGTGCCAGTAGTGTTCCACAGGGATGGAGCTTTCAGCCCCAGCATTTT

j_gene: TRBJ2-3
v_gene: TRBV5-1
d_gene: TRBD1
abundance: NA
CDR3aa: CASSPEDRGGADTQYF
CDR3nt: TGCGCCAGCAGCCCGGAGGACAGGGGTGGAGCAGATACGCAGTATTTT

j_gene: TRBJ2-1
v_gene: TRBV27
d_gene: NA
abundance: NA
CDR3aa: CASSLSRTYNEQFF
CDR3nt: TGTGCCAGCAGTTTGTCCAGAACCTACAATGAGCAGTTCTTC

j_gene: TRBJ2-7
v_gene: TRBV5-7
d_gene: TRBD1
abundance: few
CDR3aa: CASSPRTGTGEQYF
CDR3nt: TGTGCCAGCAGCCCCAGGACAGGGACGGGCGAGCAGTACTTC

j_gene: TRBJ2-1
v_gene: TRBV27
d_gene: NA
abundance: NA
CDR3aa: CASRGSYNEQFF
CDR3nt: TGTGCCAGCCGGGGTTCCTACAATGAGCAGTTCTTC

j_gene: TRBJ2-3
v_gene: TRBV9
d_gene: TRBD2
abundance: NA
CDR3aa: CASSGSTSGTEDTQYF
CDR3nt: TGTGCCAGCAGCGGCTCGACTAGCGGAACAGAGGATACGCAGTATTTT

j_gene: TRBJ2-5
v_gene: TRBV18
d_gene: NA
abundance: NA
CDR3aa: CASSPSGDTSGETQYF
CDR3nt: TGTGCCAGCTCACCCTCGGGTGACACCAGCGGAGAGACCCAGTACTTC

j_gene: TRBJ2-7
v_gene: TRBV28
d_gene: NA
abundance: NA
CDR3aa: CASSFRRSNEQYF
CDR3nt: TGTGCCAGCAGTTTTAGGAGAAGCAACGAGCAGTACTTC

j_gene: TRBJ1-1
v_gene: TRBV29-1
d_gene: NA
abundance: NA
CDR3aa: CSAAPGPRGTEAFF
CDR3nt: TGCAGCGCCGCGCCCGGCCCTCGTGGCACTGAAGCTTTCTTT

j_gene: TRBJ1-2
v_gene: TRBV20-1
d_gene: NA
abundance: few
CDR3aa: CSAMGDGYTF
CDR3nt: TGCAGTGCTATGGGGGACGGCTACACCTTC

j_gene: TRBJ2-1
v_gene: TRBV2
d_gene: TRBD2
abundance: few
CDR3aa: CASRGTSGGYNEQFF
CDR3nt: TGTGCCAGCAGGGGGACTAGCGGGGGGTACAATGAGCAGTTCTTC

j_gene: TRBJ2-3
v_gene: TRBV12-5
d_gene: NA
abundance: NA
CDR3aa: CASGWDSTDTQYF
CDR3nt: TGTGCTAGTGGTTGGGACAGCACAGATACGCAGTATTTT

j_gene: TRBJ2-1
v_gene: TRBV13
d_gene: NA
abundance: NA
CDR3aa: CASSLTASSYNEQFF
CDR3nt: TGTGCCAGCAGCTTAACAGCGAGCTCCTACAATGAGCAGTTCTTC

j_gene: TRBJ1-6
v_gene: TRBV16
d_gene: TRBD1
abundance: once
CDR3aa: CASSLIGQGNSPLHF
CDR3nt: TGTGCCAGCAGCCTCATAGGACAGGGAAATTCACCCCTCCACTTT

j_gene: TRBJ1-1
v_gene: TRBV28
d_gene: TRBD1
abundance: NA
CDR3aa: CASSLRDRENTEAFF
CDR3nt: TGTGCCAGCAGTTTACGGGACAGGGAAAACACTGAAGCTTTCTTT

j_gene: TRBJ2-7
v_gene: TRBV5-6
d_gene: NA
abundance: NA
CDR3aa: CASSLVPGHRFYEQYF
CDR3nt: TGTGCCAGCAGCTTGGTCCCGGGACACCGATTCTACGAGCAGTACTTC

j_gene: TRBJ2-6
v_gene: TRBV5-4
d_gene: TRBD2
abundance: once
CDR3aa: CASSPMGGVHSGANVLTF
CDR3nt: TGTGCCAGCAGCCCTATGGGGGGGGTCCACTCTGGGGCCAACGTCCTGACTTTC

j_gene: TRBJ2-7
v_gene: TRBV4-1
d_gene: TRBD1
abundance: NA
CDR3aa: CASSQAGTATYEQYF
CDR3nt: TGCGCCAGCAGCCAAGCCGGGACAGCGACCTACGAGCAGTACTTC

j_gene: TRBJ2-7
v_gene: TRBV7-9
d_gene: TRBD1
abundance: NA
CDR3aa: CASSPQDRGAYEQYF
CDR3nt: TGTGCCAGCAGCCCCCAGGACAGGGGAGCCTACGAGCAGTACTTC

j_gene: TRBJ1-2
v_gene: TRBV5-4
d_gene: TRBD1
abundance: NA
CDR3aa: CASSLNQGAGYTF
CDR3nt: TGTGCCAGCAGCTTGAATCAGGGGGCTGGCTACACCTTC

j_gene: TRBJ1-5
v_gene: TRBV6-5
d_gene: NA
abundance: once
CDR3aa: CASSTGWNQPQHF
CDR3nt: TGTGCCAGCAGTACGGGATGGAATCAGCCCCAACATTTT

j_gene: TRBJ1-1
v_gene: TRBV9
d_gene: TRBD1
abundance: NA
CDR3aa: CASSAGGYTEAFF
CDR3nt: TGTGCCAGCAGCGCAGGGGGTTACACTGAAGCTTTCTTT

j_gene: TRBJ2-5
v_gene: TRBV19
d_gene: NA
abundance: NA
CDR3aa: CASSGRTQETQYF
CDR3nt: TGTGCCAGTAGTGGAAGGACTCAAGAGACCCAGTACTTC

j_gene: TRBJ2-7
v_gene: TRBV28
d_gene: NA
abundance: NA
CDR3aa: CASSPARPTYEQYF
CDR3nt: TGTGCCAGCAGCCCCGCCCGACCTACCTACGAGCAGTACTTC

j_gene: TRBJ2-1
v_gene: TRBV7-2
d_gene: NA
abundance: NA
CDR3aa: CASSLVIGVSNEQFF
CDR3nt: TGTGCCAGCAGCTTAGTTATTGGGGTCAGCAATGAGCAGTTCTTC